This is a list of T cell receptor beta chains from one sample in a study of blood T cell repertoires in COVID-19. Sequencing was performed with immunoSEQ multiplex PCR; in TCRdb, only in-frame clones are kept and a portion is missing. The sample shows over 250,000 clones, about 85% of them seen only once. The sample comprised peripheral blood. Receptors were obtained from a human donor in a cohort sampled during active COVID-19. Both conserved end residues are trimmed from each CDR3. Each record gives: J gene, CDR3 length, V gene, CDR3 protein.

J gene: TRBJ2-3; CDR3 length: 13; V gene: TRBV27; CDR3 protein: ASSLGGGPSDTQY
J gene: TRBJ1-4; CDR3 length: 14; V gene: TRBV19; CDR3 protein: ASRDRADATNEKLF
J gene: TRBJ2-2; CDR3 length: 13; V gene: TRBV6-1; CDR3 protein: ASSEVGGAHGELF
J gene: TRBJ1-6; CDR3 length: 14; V gene: TRBV5-4; CDR3 protein: ASSRGNPRDNSPLH
J gene: TRBJ1-4; CDR3 length: 13; V gene: TRBV5-1; CDR3 protein: ASSPTGQASEKLF
J gene: TRBJ1-5; CDR3 length: 11; V gene: TRBV28; CDR3 protein: ASSRTVYQPQH
J gene: TRBJ2-7; CDR3 length: 13; V gene: TRBV5-8; CDR3 protein: ASSPRQRSSYEQY
J gene: TRBJ2-7; CDR3 length: 14; V gene: TRBV6-5; CDR3 protein: ASSYSGQGIAYEQY
J gene: TRBJ1-1; CDR3 length: 10; V gene: TRBV3-1/TRBV3-2; CDR3 protein: ASSQYRAEAF
J gene: TRBJ1-5; CDR3 length: 13; V gene: TRBV5-5; CDR3 protein: ASSPAEGRGQPQH
J gene: TRBJ2-1; CDR3 length: 13; V gene: TRBV18; CDR3 protein: ASSPGLAAGDEQF
J gene: TRBJ2-3; CDR3 length: 12; V gene: TRBV5-5; CDR3 protein: ASSDRGFPDTQY
J gene: TRBJ1-4; CDR3 length: 12; V gene: TRBV2; CDR3 protein: ASSSGVAVGKLF
J gene: TRBJ2-6; CDR3 length: 14; V gene: TRBV5-1; CDR3 protein: ASSGAGGRGANVLT
J gene: TRBJ2-3; CDR3 length: 12; V gene: TRBV15; CDR3 protein: AFGGAGGSDTQY
J gene: TRBJ1-1; CDR3 length: 13; V gene: TRBV5-4; CDR3 protein: ASSLPQGPYTEAF
J gene: TRBJ2-7; CDR3 length: 13; V gene: TRBV4-1; CDR3 protein: ASSQASGSTYEQY
J gene: TRBJ1-2; CDR3 length: 15; V gene: TRBV15; CDR3 protein: ATSRAPGGEDGYGYT
J gene: TRBJ2-7; CDR3 length: 10; V gene: TRBV18; CDR3 protein: ASSPRGDRFF
J gene: TRBJ1-1; CDR3 length: 9; V gene: TRBV28; CDR3 protein: RTGMNTEAF
J gene: TRBJ2-5; CDR3 length: 13; V gene: TRBV3-1/TRBV3-2; CDR3 protein: ASGIGGGSLETQY
J gene: TRBJ2-1; CDR3 length: 12; V gene: TRBV28; CDR3 protein: ASSREGRPNEQF
J gene: TRBJ2-5; CDR3 length: 11; V gene: TRBV11-2; CDR3 protein: ASSFSGEETQY
J gene: TRBJ2-1; CDR3 length: 13; V gene: TRBV11-2; CDR3 protein: ASSLPTSGSNEQF
J gene: TRBJ2-4; CDR3 length: 14; V gene: TRBV7-9; CDR3 protein: ASSRGSGPQSNIQY
J gene: TRBJ2-3; CDR3 length: 13; V gene: TRBV5-8; CDR3 protein: ASSPVYGSSVTQY
J gene: TRBJ2-1; CDR3 length: 15; V gene: TRBV4-2; CDR3 protein: ASSQAQASGSNNEQF
J gene: TRBJ2-2; CDR3 length: 13; V gene: TRBV10-1; CDR3 protein: ASSSGTSGSGELF
J gene: TRBJ1-1; CDR3 length: 12; V gene: TRBV27; CDR3 protein: ASSLEPSNTEAF
J gene: TRBJ1-4; CDR3 length: 16; V gene: TRBV7-9; CDR3 protein: ASSFDTRLSGANEKLF
J gene: TRBJ2-7; CDR3 length: 11; V gene: TRBV21-1; CDR3 protein: VDRPIGGYEQY
J gene: TRBJ2-3; CDR3 length: 11; V gene: TRBV7-9; CDR3 protein: ASSLTTTDTQY
J gene: TRBJ2-1; CDR3 length: 14; V gene: TRBV4-1; CDR3 protein: ASSLSGLAGSNEQF
J gene: TRBJ2-3; CDR3 length: 16; V gene: TRBV5-8; CDR3 protein: ASSLEGGRAWGTDTQY
J gene: TRBJ1-2; CDR3 length: 12; V gene: TRBV9; CDR3 protein: ASSVGGDYYGYT